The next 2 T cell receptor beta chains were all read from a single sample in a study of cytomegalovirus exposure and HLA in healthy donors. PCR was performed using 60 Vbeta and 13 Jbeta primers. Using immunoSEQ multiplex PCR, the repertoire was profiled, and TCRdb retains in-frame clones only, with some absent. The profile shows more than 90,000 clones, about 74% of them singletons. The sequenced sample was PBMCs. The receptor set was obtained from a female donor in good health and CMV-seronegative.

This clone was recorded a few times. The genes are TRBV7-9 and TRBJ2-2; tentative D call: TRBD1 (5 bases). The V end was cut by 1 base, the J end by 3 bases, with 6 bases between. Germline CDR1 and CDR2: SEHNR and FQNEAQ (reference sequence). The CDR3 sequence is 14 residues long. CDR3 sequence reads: CASSLVRDTGELFF. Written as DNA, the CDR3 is TGTGCCAGCAGCTTAGTCAGGGACACCGGGGAGCTGTTTTTT.

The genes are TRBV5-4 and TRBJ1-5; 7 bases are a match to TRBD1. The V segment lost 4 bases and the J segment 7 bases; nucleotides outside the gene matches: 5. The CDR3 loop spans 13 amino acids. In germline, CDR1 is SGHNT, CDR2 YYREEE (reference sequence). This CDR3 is CASSRQGRQPQHF. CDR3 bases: TGTGCCAGCAGCAGACAGGGTCGACAGCCCCAGCATTTT.